The present entry profiles one T cell receptor (beta chain) with its context. Its antigen is not known. Time point meaning: late sampling 161 to 241 days after vaccination in a few convalescent patients. Documented treatment: approximately nine-day PBMC culture with coronavirus spike peptide pools or control peptides (ViraFEST assay). Peptide pool stimulation in ViraFEST expanded antigen-specific T cells, whose TCRs were then sequenced. This CDR3 is built from 14 residues. Losses at the gene ends were 6 bases for V and 2 bases for J; bases not matched to a gene: 6. CDR1 and CDR2 from the germline V gene are MGHRA and YSYEKL. These data come from a study of vaccination and CD4 T cells after COVID-19. About the study: As their vaccination, participants received two doses of either BNT162b2 or mRNA-1273 vaccine. The interval from dose two to post-vaccine sampling had a median of roughly 72 days, and it ranged from 14 to 241.

Cultured CD4+ T-cell DNA underwent Oncomine TCR Beta short-read sequencing. MiXCR was run by TCRdb on the PCR reads, yielding one entry per CDR3 protein. The sample carries tens of thousands of distinct CDR3 sequences, around 28% recorded once. The sequence came from a human donor who had recovered from COVID-19. This chain uses TRBV4-1 with TRBJ2-5; TRBD1 agrees at 7 bases. This specimen consisted of CD4+ T cells from blood, cultured in vitro, obtained about 7 months after SARS-CoV-2 vaccination. The CDR3 DNA sequence: TGCGCCAGCAGAGCTTACAGGGGACAAGAGACCCAGTACTTC. It translates to CASRAYRGQETQYF.